The 24 T cell receptor beta chains reported below all come from one sample, sequenced in a study of shared clonotypes between healthy human individuals. Sequenced by immunoSEQ multiplex PCR; TCRdb stores in-frame clones only, minus some. The repertoire has about 2.1 million clones, around 93% of them found once; the top ten carry over 1.5%. Terminally differentiated effector memory CD45RA+ cells were excluded from the naive CD8 cells, which were CD45RO-negative and positively selected for CCR7. Specimen: naive CD8+ T cells from PBMCs. The receptor set was obtained from a man aged 18-30 years in good health. Some clones in this sample may be carry-over from other donors' samples.

This rearrangement joins TRBV28 to TRBJ1-1; possibly TRBD1 for D (6 bases). Germline V gene data show CDR1 as MDHEN and CDR2 as SYDVKM. The ends were cut back, 6 bases at V and 3 bases at J, with 17 bases in the middle. This CDR3 is built from 15 residues. The CDR3 DNA reads TGTGCCAGCAGCCTCCTCGGGGGGCTGGACACTGAAGCTTTCTTT. Encoded protein: CASSLLGGLDTEAFF.

The gene calls are TRBV5-4 and TRBJ2-1; TRBD1 is a possible D gene (6 bases). Trimming removed 2 bases at V and 0 bases at J, with 6 bases between. The CDR3 runs to 14 residues. Germline V CDR1 and CDR2: SGHNT, YYREEE (reference sequence). This chain's CDR3 is CASSFRGSYNEQFF. CDR3 sequence (DNA): TGTGCCAGCAGCTTCAGGGGCTCCTACAATGAGCAGTTCTTC.

This chain connects TRBV4-1 to TRBJ2-2; TRBD1 matches 8 bases. This CDR3 spans 15 amino acids. The V gene's germline CDR1 is MGHRA and CDR2 YSYEKL. V shed 5 bases and J 4 bases; nucleotides not matched to a gene: 6. CDR3 protein: CASSTRTGITGELFF. The CDR3 bases are TGCGCCAGCAGCACACGGACAGGGATCACCGGGGAGCTGTTTTTT.

The genes are TRBV27 and TRBJ2-1, with D tentatively TRBD1 (6 bases). Trimming left V 6 bases short and J 1 base short, with 22 bases between. The CDR3 is 18 residues long. The germline V gene encodes CDR1 MNHEY and CDR2 SMNVEV (reference sequence). DNA for the CDR3: TGTGCCAGCAGACTAATCAGCAGGGGAAACCTATCCTACAATGAGCAGTTCTTC. Its translation: CASRLISRGNLSYNEQFF.

The chain is built from TRBV30 and TRBJ2-5; the match to TRBD1 covers 8 bases. Germline V gene lookup returns CDR1 GTSNPN and CDR2 SVGIG (reference sequence). The CDR3 is 15 amino acids. V shed 5 bases and J 5 bases; nucleotides not matched to a gene: 13. Here the CDR3 reads CAWALGQGGFETQYF. The CDR3 DNA is TGTGCCTGGGCCCTTGGACAGGGCGGCTTCGAGACCCAGTACTTC.

V and J are TRBV7-2 and TRBJ2-1, with 7 bases matching TRBD2. Germline V gene data show CDR1 as SGHTA and CDR2 as FQGNSA. CDR3 length: 15 residues. V trimming: 5 bases; J trimming: 7 bases; junction bases outside the gene matches: 11. The CDR3 nucleotides read TGTGCCAGCAGCCCCGTGACCGGGAGGATAAATGAGCAGTTCTTC. Translation gives CASSPVTGRINEQFF.

This rearrangement joins TRBV29-1 to TRBJ2-2, with TRBD1 as a possible D gene (5 bases). CDR3 length: 12 amino acids. In germline, CDR1 is SQVTM, CDR2 ANQGSEA. V lost 6 bases to trimming and J lost 5 bases, with 10 bases between them. The CDR3 region has the DNA TGCAGCGTAAGACAGCTTACCGGGGAGCTGTTTTTT. This sequence encodes CSVRQLTGELFF.

The chain links TRBV4-1 to TRBJ2-1; D unresolved. The CDR3 is 17 amino acids. The V and J ends lost 0 bases and 12 bases respectively, with 24 bases between them. Germline V gene sequence: CDR1 MGHRA, CDR2 YSYEKL. The CDR3 DNA reads as TGCGCCAGCAGCCAAGATCCGCGGCCTAGTAACCCGGCGAGGCAGTTCTTC. As protein: CASSQDPRPSNPARQFF.

In nucleotides, the CDR3 is TGTGCCAGCAGTGAATCGGGAGACACTTCCTACGAGCAGTACTTC. It translates to CASSESGDTSYEQYF. The V and J genes are TRBV2 and TRBJ2-7; D possibly corresponds to TRBD2 (6 bases). The V gene's germline CDR1 is SNHLY and CDR2 FYNNEI. The germline V and J ends were trimmed by 2 bases and 1 base, with 12 bases remaining between them. The CDR3 is made up of 15 amino acids.

The V and J genes are TRBV7-9 and TRBJ1-1; 7 bases match TRBD1. The CDR3 length is 14 residues. Germline lookup yields CDR1 SEHNR and CDR2 FQNEAQ (reference sequence). With V trimmed by 5 bases and J by 7 bases, 10 bases remained unmatched. The CDR3 DNA reads TGTGCCAGCAGCAGAACCGGGACAGATGATGAAGCTTTCTTT. Translation: CASSRTGTDDEAFF.

The chain couples TRBV4-3 to TRBJ2-7; 13 bases agree with TRBD2. Unmatched junction bases numbered 5, after V lost 1 base and J lost 5 bases. The CDR3 totals 16 residues. Germline CDR1 LGHNA, CDR2 YSLEER. CDR3 residues: CASSQGLAGGGHEQYF. The CDR3 DNA reads TGCGCCAGCAGCCAAGGACTAGCGGGAGGCGGACACGAGCAGTACTTC.

The J gene is TRBJ2-7, the V gene TRBV6-4; D perhaps matches TRBD2 (6 bases). V was clipped by 5 bases and J by 3 bases, with 14 bases between them. The CDR3 has 14 amino acids. Germline-derived CDR1 and CDR2 are MRHNA and SNTAGT. The CDR3 is CASSTRTILYEQYF. The CDR3 nucleotides are TGTGCCAGCAGTACGAGGACTATCCTCTACGAGCAGTACTTC.

This clone was observed once. The CDR3 reads CASSYRGRSDEQYF. The CDR3 DNA follows: TGTGCCAGCAGTTACAGGGGGCGATCCGACGAGCAGTACTTC. The chain links TRBV25-1 to TRBJ2-7; 9 bases line up with TRBD1. V gave up 5 bases and J gave up 5 bases; unmatched junction bases: 7. The germline V gene has CDR1 MGHDK and CDR2 SYGVNS. CDR3 length: 14 residues.

V is TRBV28 and J is TRBJ2-2; 7 positions agree with TRBD2. V lost 3 bases and J lost 3; bases outside the gene matches: 4. The CDR3 length is 15 residues. Germline CDR1 MDHEN, CDR2 SYDVKM. Here the CDR3 DNA reads TGTGCCAGCAGTTTCCGGGACTATCACACCGGGGAGCTGTTTTTT. Amino acids: CASSFRDYHTGELFF. Filled out from reference TRBV28 and TRBJ2-2, the complete variable domain reads DVKVTQSSRYLVKRTGEKVFLECVQDMDHENMFWYRQDPGLGLRLIYFSYDVKMKEKGDIPEGYSVSREKKERFSLILESASTNQTSMYLCASSFRDYHTGELFFGEGSRLTVL.

The genes are TRBV19 and TRBJ2-1, with 12 bases that match TRBD2. V shed 5 bases and J 9 bases; nucleotides not matched to a gene: 8. The CDR3 contains 15 residues. CDR1 is LNHDA, CDR2 SQIVND, per germline (reference sequence). CDR3 in amino acids: CASSVLAGGTREQFF. The CDR3 coding sequence is TGTGCCAGTAGTGTACTAGCGGGAGGTACTCGTGAGCAGTTCTTC.

The rearrangement uses TRBV2 and TRBJ2-3, with 7 bases fitting TRBD2. This CDR3 is built from 16 residues. Trimming took 3 bases from V and 2 from J; bases not matched to a gene: 8. Germline V gives CDR1 SNHLY, CDR2 FYNNEI. The CDR3 nucleotides read TGTGCCAGCAGTGATCGGGCGGGGGTCAACACAGATACGCAGTATTTT. Translating gives CASSDRAGVNTDTQYF.

The V and J genes are TRBV18 and TRBJ2-7; D not certain. Germline loops: CDR1 KGHSH, CDR2 LQKENI. V lost 2 bases to trimming and J lost 2 bases, with 10 bases between them. The CDR3 contains 14 residues. CDR3: CASSPRTDPYEQYF. As DNA, the CDR3 is TGTGCCAGCTCACCAAGGACGGATCCCTACGAGCAGTACTTC.

The genes are TRBV19 and TRBJ2-7; 8 nucleotides agree with TRBD2. This CDR3 has 13 residues. Germline V gene sequence: CDR1 LNHDA, CDR2 SQIVND (reference sequence). The junction had 2 bases not matched to a gene; V was cut back by 5 bases and J by 2 bases. The CDR3 sequence is CASSREGPYEQYF. As DNA, the CDR3 is TGTGCCAGTAGTCGGGAGGGTCCCTACGAGCAGTACTTC.

In the case of this clone: The sample has other DNA sequences that encode this CDR3 too. The chain employs TRBV15 and TRBJ1-5; D perhaps matches TRBD1 (6 bases). CDR1 and CDR2 from the germline V gene are LNHNV and YYDKDF (reference sequence). This CDR3 has 14 residues. V was clipped by 3 bases and J by 6 bases, with 12 bases between them. The CDR3 protein is CATSSKQGGQPQHF. The CDR3 region has the DNA TGTGCCACCAGCAGCAAACAAGGGGGTCAGCCCCAGCATTTT. The whole variable domain, remainder taken from reference TRBV15 and TRBJ1-5, is DAMVIQNPRYQVTQFGKPVTLSCSQTLNHNVMYWYQQKSSQAPKLLFHYYDKDFNNEADTPDNFQSRRPNTSFCFLDIRSPGLGDTAMYLCATSSKQGGQPQHFGDGTRLSIL.

The chain combines TRBV5-1 with TRBJ2-3; weak D call: TRBD2 (6 bases). Trimming took 2 bases from V and 6 from J, leaving 19 bases between them. The length of the CDR3 is 16 residues. CDR1 is SGHRS, CDR2 YFSETQ, per germline. CDR3 DNA: TGCGCCAGCAGCTTTGGGGGGACCTCACCACCGGATACGCAGTATTTT. Protein: CASSFGGTSPPDTQYF.

V usage is TRBV9 and J usage is TRBJ2-1; D possibly corresponds to TRBD2 (5 bases). V lost 7 bases and J 4 bases, leaving 6 bases between the germline ends. CDR1 is SGDLS and CDR2 is YYNGEE in the germline V gene. This CDR3 has 11 residues. CDR3 protein: CASGEYNEQFF. CDR3 bases: TGTGCCAGCGGGGAGTACAATGAGCAGTTCTTC.

The chain couples TRBV27 to TRBJ1-1; tentative D call: TRBD1 (6 bases). There are 14 residues in the CDR3. Trimming removed 7 bases at V and 7 bases at J, with 19 bases between. Germline loops: CDR1 MNHEY, CDR2 SMNVEV (reference sequence). This chain's CDR3 is CASTPLGGGGEAFF. CDR3 in DNA: TGTGCCAGCACCCCTCTAGGGGGAGGGGGTGAAGCTTTCTTT.

This rearrangement joins TRBV5-1 to TRBJ1-2, with TRBD1 as a possible D gene (5 bases). With 9 bases removed from V and 4 bases from J, the gap between germline ends came to 16 bases. Germline CDR1 is SGHRS and CDR2 is YFSETQ. The CDR3 has 13 amino acids. The CDR3 reads CATRGDVIYGYTF. The CDR3 DNA reads TGCGCCACCCGGGGGGACGTTATCTATGGCTACACCTTC.

The chain uses TRBV7-2 and TRBJ2-3; D is perhaps TRBD2 (6 bases). Deletions cut 5 bases from V and 3 bases from J, with 15 bases between. The CDR3 has 15 amino acids. Germline V CDR1 and CDR2: SGHTA, FQGNSA. Here the CDR3 reads CASSTRGRGTDTQYF. CDR3 DNA: TGTGCCAGCAGCACCCGAGGGCGGGGAACAGATACGCAGTATTTT.